Shown below are 25 T cell receptor beta chains from a single sample sequenced in a study of T cells in Graves' hyperthyroidism and ophthalmopathy. TCR beta CDR3 region amplification was performed from RNA transcripts. During a first-round RT-PCR of the TCR CDR3, the HTBI primer set was used. Each CDR3 protein gets one entry after TCRdb re-called the multiplex PCR reads with MiXCR. The sample includes hundreds of thousands of distinct CDR3 sequences, about 15% of them seen just once. The sample consisted of blood. The receptors originated from a woman aged 35 to 49 with Graves' ophthalmopathy.

This chain connects TRBV12-3 or TRBV12-4 to TRBJ2-7, with TRBD2 as a possible D gene (5 bases). V shed 4 bases and J shed 2 bases, with 12 bases lying between them. CDR3 length equals 14 residues. This CDR3 is CASSYSGVAYEQYF. CDR3 in DNA: TGTGCCAGCAGTTACTCCGGGGTCGCCTACGAGCAGTACTTC.

The genes are TRBV2 and TRBJ2-5; maybe TRBD1 (5 bases). CDR1 and CDR2 (germline): SNHLY, FYNNEI. Deletions cut 10 bases from V and 9 bases from J, with 24 bases between. The CDR3 has 14 amino acids. CDR3 nucleotide sequence: TGTGCCATCCAGATCGACAGCCTTGGAGTGGCCCAGTACTTC. Translating it yields CAIQIDSLGVAQYF. Full variable domain (outside the CDR3, taken from reference TRBV2 and TRBJ2-5): EPEVTQTPSHQVTQMGQEVILRCVPISNHLYFYWYRQILGQKVEFLVSFYNNEISEKSEIFDDQFSVERPDGSNFTLKIRSTKLEDSAMYFCAIQIDSLGVAQYFGPGTRLLVL.

This clonotype was detected ten times or more. This chain links TRBV20-1 with TRBJ1-1; 8 positions match TRBD1. The CDR3 sequence is 13 residues long. Germline lookup yields CDR1 DFQATT and CDR2 SNEGSKA (reference sequence). Trimming took 4 bases from V and 5 from J; bases not matched to a gene: 6. The CDR3 reads CSATTGGWTEAFF. The DNA of the CDR3 is TGCAGTGCTACCACAGGGGGGTGGACTGAAGCTTTCTTT.

The table lists this clonotype with many counts. The genes are TRBV2 and TRBJ2-7; either TRBD1 or TRBD2 may fit D (5 bases each). The CDR3 contains 15 residues. Per the germline V gene, CDR1 is SNHLY and CDR2 is FYNNEI. Deletions cut 4 bases from V and 0 bases from J, with 13 bases between. CDR3 DNA sequence: TGTGCCAGCAGTGTTGCGAGGGGAAGCTCCTACGAGCAGTACTTC. The encoded protein is CASSVARGSSYEQYF.

The table lists this clonotype with a few counts. The rearrangement uses TRBV30 and TRBJ2-5; tentative D call: TRBD1 (5 bases). The CDR3 has 17 residues. Trimming took 1 base from V and 0 from J, leaving 18 bases between them. Per the germline V gene, CDR1 is GTSNPN and CDR2 is SVGIG (reference sequence). CDR3 sequence: CAWSEGVGADHQETQYF. The DNA of the CDR3 is TGTGCCTGGAGTGAAGGTGTAGGGGCAGACCACCAAGAGACCCAGTACTTC.

This clonotype was recorded a few times. The V call is TRBV20-1, the J call TRBJ2-7; 8 bases map to TRBD2. Germline V gene sequence: CDR1 DFQATT, CDR2 SNEGSKA (reference sequence). The trim removed 3 bases at V and 7 bases at J, leaving 5 bases unmatched. The CDR3 totals 12 residues. CDR3 loop: CSARPTGGEQYF. The DNA for the CDR3 is TGCAGTGCTAGGCCCACGGGGGGGGAGCAGTACTTC.

The chain couples TRBV5-1 to TRBJ2-7; a weak D match, TRBD2 (6 bases). This CDR3 is 16 amino acids long. Trimming shortened V by 4 bases and J by 4 bases, and 21 bases separated the two germline ends. CDR1 is SGHRS and CDR2 is YFSETQ in the germline V gene. Written as DNA, the CDR3 is TGCGCCAGCAGCCCAGATGCCGGGACTTCTAATTACGAGCAGTACTTC. It is translated as CASSPDAGTSNYEQYF.

This clonotype was detected ten times or more. The J gene is TRBJ2-7, the V gene TRBV27; D uncertain. CDR1 and CDR2 (germline): MNHEY, SMNVEV (reference sequence). The CDR3 has 11 amino acids. V was shortened by 8 bases and J by 6 bases, with 11 bases between the two germline ends. As DNA, the CDR3 is TGTGCCAGCCGCCGAGCGAGCGAGCAGTACTTC. As protein: CASRRASEQYF.

This clonotype was observed at least ten times. V usage is TRBV6-2 or TRBV6-3 and J usage is TRBJ1-5; no clear D gene. With 0 bases removed from V and 5 bases from J, the gap between germline ends came to 5 bases. Germline V gene sequence: CDR1 MNHEY, CDR2 SVGEGT. The CDR3 runs to 13 residues. In DNA form, the CDR3 reads TGTGCCAGCAGTTACTCTTCCCATCAGCCCCAGCATTTT. Translated, it gives CASSYSSHQPQHF.

This clonotype showed up many times. One end of the junction is discordant with germline, which a read error may explain. The chain links TRBV12-3 or TRBV12-4 to TRBJ2-7, with a possible D match to TRBD2 (5 bases). This CDR3 has 15 amino acids. The CDR3 here is CASSLRLAPNYGQYF. Here the CDR3 DNA reads TGTGCCAGCAGTTTACGGCTAGCTCCGAACTACGGGCAGTACTTC.

This clonotype was detected ten times or more. The chain is built from TRBV6-1 and TRBJ1-1; possible D gene TRBD1, 5 bases. Trimming cost V 1 base and J 4 bases, with 10 bases left between them. Germline CDR1 MNHNS, CDR2 SASEGT. This CDR3 contains 14 residues. This chain's CDR3 is CASSEVAGFTEAFF. The CDR3 DNA sequence: TGTGCCAGCAGTGAAGTGGCAGGGTTCACTGAAGCTTTCTTT.

This clonotype was seen ten or more times. Sequence at one end of the junction differs from germline and may be a read error. The CDR3 sequence: CASSLDGTYEQYF. CDR3 bases: TGTGCCAGCAGCTTAGACGGCACCTACGAGCAGTACTTC. This chain links TRBV5-1 with TRBJ2-7; no firm D call. Germline CDR1 SGHRS, CDR2 YFSETQ. This CDR3 has 13 amino acids.

This clonotype was picked up many times. The rearrangement uses TRBV4-1 and TRBJ1-1; D possibly corresponds to TRBD1 (5 bases). The V end was cut by 1 base, the J end by 1 base, with 10 bases between. The V gene's germline CDR1 is MGHRA and CDR2 YSYEKL. This CDR3 has 15 amino acids. The CDR3 DNA is TGCGCCAGCAGCCAAGGCACAGGTGGGAACACTGAAGCTTTCTTT. It yields the protein CASSQGTGGNTEAFF.

This clonotype was picked up a small number of times. The V call is TRBV4-2, the J call TRBJ1-5; D gene uncertain. V dropped 4 bases and J dropped 3 bases, with 16 bases sitting between them. This CDR3 spans 16 amino acids. Germline-derived CDR1 and CDR2 are LGHNA and YNFKEQ. CDR3 nucleotide sequence: TGTGCCAGCAGCCCCAAGAGTGGCAGCCTCAATCAGCCCCAGCATTTT. Its protein product is CASSPKSGSLNQPQHF.

This clonotype was recorded at least ten times. The J gene is TRBJ2-3, the V gene TRBV6-5; the D is unclear. Germline loops: CDR1 MNHEY, CDR2 SVGAGI. Trimming removed 4 bases at V and 1 base at J, with 6 bases between. This CDR3 is built from 13 residues. The CDR3 DNA sequence: TGTGCCAGCAGTTGGACCCGCACAGATACGCAGTATTTT. Amino acid sequence: CASSWTRTDTQYF.

This clonotype was seen repeatedly, ten times or more. The V and J genes are TRBV12-3 or TRBV12-4 and TRBJ2-5, with TRBD2 matching over 13 bases. The CDR3 has 16 residues. V was pared by 5 bases and J by 4 bases, with 7 bases of the junction left unmatched. The chain's CDR3 is CASSIGLAGASETQYF. CDR3 sequence (DNA): TGTGCCAGCAGTATCGGACTAGCGGGAGCATCAGAGACCCAGTACTTC.

This clonotype showed up many times. The rearrangement joins TRBV10-3 to TRBJ1-3; the D gene is possibly TRBD1 (6 bases). The CDR3 length is 16 residues. Trimming cost V 10 bases and J 4 bases, with 23 bases left between them. Per the germline V gene, CDR1 is ENHRY and CDR2 is SYGVKD. This chain's CDR3 is CATATVRGAVGNTIYF. CDR3 bases: TGTGCCACCGCCACCGTCAGGGGCGCGGTGGGAAACACCATATATTTT.

This clonotype was recorded at least ten times. The V call is TRBV6-5, the J call TRBJ2-7; D is undetermined. V lost 5 bases and J lost 1, with 9 bases in between. This CDR3 has 13 amino acids. Germline values: CDR1 MNHEY, CDR2 SVGAGI. The CDR3 region has the DNA TGTGCCAGCAGTCCAGGAGATTCCTACGAGCAGTACTTC. Amino acid sequence: CASSPGDSYEQYF.

In this sample, this clonotype turned up a few times. The chain employs TRBV5-1 and TRBJ2-2; TRBD2 matches at 12 bases. Germline trimming cut 4 bases from V and 3 bases from J; bases unmatched to any gene: 7. Germline V gene lookup returns CDR1 SGHRS and CDR2 YFSETQ. The CDR3 sequence is 17 residues long. The CDR3 protein is CASSTPSGRADTGELFF. Written as DNA, the CDR3 is TGCGCCAGCAGCACCCCTAGCGGGAGGGCGGACACCGGGGAGCTGTTTTTT.

Ten or more counts support this clonotype. The chain has TRBV7-2 and TRBJ2-2; D gene ambiguous. V lost 3 bases to trimming and J lost 2 bases, with 4 bases between them. CDR3 length equals 13 residues. Germline V gene lookup returns CDR1 SGHTA and CDR2 FQGNSA. CDR3 sequence: CASSFTNTGELFF. In nucleotides, the CDR3 is TGTGCCAGCAGCTTTACAAACACCGGGGAGCTGTTTTTT.

The rearrangement links TRBV6-1 to TRBJ1-5; D possibly corresponds to TRBD1 (5 bases). Per germline, CDR1 MNHNS and CDR2 SASEGT. The V gene lost 6 bases and the J gene lost 5 bases, with 14 bases spanning the gap. The length of the CDR3 is 14 residues. The CDR3 reads CASSIQGVHQPQHF. The DNA of the CDR3 is TGTGCCAGCAGCATCCAGGGAGTTCATCAGCCCCAGCATTTT.

In this sample, this clonotype turned up a few times. The chain links TRBV7-2 to TRBJ2-5, with D uncertain. Germline CDR1 and CDR2: SGHTA and FQGNSA. V was pared by 2 bases and J by 4 bases, with 11 bases between. CDR3 length: 14 amino acids. CDR3 loop: CASSLMTGLETQYF. CDR3 sequence (DNA): TGTGCCAGCAGCTTAATGACTGGTTTAGAGACCCAGTACTTC.

This clonotype was counted only a few times. V is TRBV6-2 or TRBV6-3 and J is TRBJ1-1, with a tentative D call TRBD1 (5 bases). Germline CDR1 is MNHEY and CDR2 is SVGEGT. Trimming took 4 bases from V and 1 from J, leaving 16 bases between them. The CDR3 is 16 amino acids. In nucleotides, the CDR3 is TGTGCCAGCAGTTCCCCAGGTGGGGGTACGAACACTGAAGCTTTCTTT. Its protein is CASSSPGGGTNTEAFF.

Ten or more counts support this clonotype. This chain uses TRBV20-1 with TRBJ1-5; the D is unclear. Germline lookup yields CDR1 DFQATT and CDR2 SNEGSKA (reference sequence). Trimming shortened V by 6 bases and J by 0 bases, and 9 bases separated the two germline ends. The CDR3 totals 13 residues. CDR3 DNA sequence: TGCAGTGCCCAGCTGTATAGCAATCAGCCCCAGCATTTT. This encodes CSAQLYSNQPQHF.

The table lists this clonotype with a few counts. This chain links TRBV4-1 with TRBJ2-2; 11 bases align to TRBD1. V trimming: 4 bases; J trimming: 7 bases; junction bases outside the gene matches: 5. The CDR3 consists of 15 residues. Germline V CDR1 and CDR2: MGHRA, YSYEKL. Written as DNA, the CDR3 is TGCGCCAGCAGCCTAGGACAGGGGGCCAGCGGGGAGCTGTTTTTT. Amino acid sequence: CASSLGQGASGELFF.